The 12 T cell receptor beta chains given below trace back to one sample, sequenced in a study of cytomegalovirus exposure and HLA in healthy donors. It was with 60 Vbeta and 13 Jbeta primers that the PCR ran. Libraries were prepared by immunoSEQ multiplex PCR; TCRdb keeps only in-frame clonotypes and omits some of them. The table lists over 150,000 clones, roughly 79% of them singletons. Sequencing was performed on PBMCs. The receptor source for this set is a woman aged 50 to 60 in good health and CMV-seropositive.

The V call is TRBV5-4, the J call TRBJ1-1, with 10 bases lining up with TRBD1. The ends lost 5 bases at V and 3 bases at J; junction bases unmatched: 7. This CDR3 has 15 residues. Germline V gene data show CDR1 as SGHNT and CDR2 as YYREEE (reference sequence). Here the CDR3 DNA reads TGTGCCAGCAGGACAGGGGGCGCGAGTGACACTGAAGCTTTCTTT. Its translation is CASRTGGASDTEAFF.

The V call is TRBV11-2, the J call TRBJ2-7; D may be TRBD1 (6 bases). There are 12 residues in the CDR3. Trimming cost V 3 bases and J 4 bases, with 7 bases left between them. Germline CDR1 SGHAT, CDR2 FQNNGV. The CDR3 nucleotides read TGTGCCAGCAGCTTCCAGGGGTACGAGCAGTACTTC. Translation gives CASSFQGYEQYF.

The chain recombines TRBV19 with TRBJ1-2, with 8 positions matching TRBD1. The germline V gene has CDR1 LNHDA and CDR2 SQIVND (reference sequence). The CDR3 consists of 18 residues. Trimming removed 0 bases from V and 4 bases from J; junction bases left unmatched: 13. The CDR3: CASSIEAPAGGSGYGYTF. As DNA, the CDR3 is TGTGCCAGTAGTATAGAAGCCCCCGCAGGGGGCTCTGGCTATGGCTACACCTTC.

The V call is TRBV23-1, the J call TRBJ1-5; D possibly corresponds to TRBD1 (5 bases). TRBV23-1 is labeled an ORF, and its function is uncertain. V shed 1 base and J shed 6 bases, with 16 bases lying between them. The CDR3 sequence is 16 residues long. The CDR3 nucleotides are TGCGCCAGCAGTCAATATGTACCCAAGACAGCTCAGCCCCAGCATTTT. Its translation is CASSQYVPKTAQPQHF.

The chain links TRBV6-1 to TRBJ2-3, with 10 nucleotides matching TRBD2. V lost 3 bases to trimming and J lost 4 bases; unmatched junction nucleotides: 10. The CDR3 sequence is 17 residues long. Germline V gene lookup returns CDR1 MNHNS and CDR2 SASEGT. The CDR3 nucleotides are TGTGCCAGCAGTGATAAGCGGGGGGGCGCGTCGCCAGATACGCAGTATTTT. Amino acids: CASSDKRGGASPDTQYF.

The chain couples TRBV13 to TRBJ1-6, with D possibly being TRBD1 (6 bases). Deletions cut 0 bases from V and 6 bases from J, with 12 bases between. CDR3 length: 16 residues. Germline assignment: CDR1 PRHDT and CDR2 FYEKMQ (reference sequence). CDR3 bases: TGTGCCAGCAGCTTAGGACAGGGTATGGGTAATTCACCCCTCCACTTT. This encodes CASSLGQGMGNSPLHF.

This rearrangement joins TRBV7-2 to TRBJ2-1; D is uncertain. CDR1 and CDR2 from the germline V gene are SGHTA and FQGNSA. CDR3 length: 12 amino acids. Trimming left V 1 base short and J 10 bases short, with 8 bases between. The CDR3 loop reads CASSLVLREQFF. The CDR3 DNA sequence: TGTGCCAGCAGCTTAGTGTTGCGGGAGCAGTTCTTC.

In its sample, this clone was seen a few times. This chain connects TRBV7-9 to TRBJ2-2, with D tentatively TRBD1 (6 bases). The CDR3 is made up of 13 amino acids. The germline V gene encodes CDR1 SEHNR and CDR2 FQNEAQ (reference sequence). Trimming took 5 bases from V and 5 from J, leaving 9 bases between them. The CDR3 region has the DNA TGTGCCAGCAGCATAAGGGGGACCGGGGAGCTGTTTTTT. Translation gives CASSIRGTGELFF.

Here the CDR3 DNA reads TGTGCCAGCAGCTCGGGCGGGACAGGGGCAAGTACTGAAGCTTTCTTT. Encoded protein: CASSSGGTGASTEAFF. The V and J genes are TRBV5-4 and TRBJ1-1, with 10 bases fitting TRBD1. Germline CDR1 SGHNT, CDR2 YYREEE (reference sequence). CDR3 length: 16 amino acids. The V segment lost 3 bases and the J segment 5 bases; nucleotides outside the gene matches: 10.

The chain is built from TRBV4-3 and TRBJ1-5, with 8 positions matching TRBD1. The CDR3 loop spans 16 amino acids. Germline V gives CDR1 LGHNA, CDR2 YSLEER. The J segment lost 6 bases and the V segment lost 3 bases, leaving 10 bases of the junction unmatched. The CDR3 loop is CASSHVWARGPQPQHF. CDR3 DNA: TGCGCCAGCAGCCACGTGTGGGCCAGGGGGCCTCAGCCCCAGCATTTT.

The sample holds a few counts of this clone. The chain carries TRBV6-6 and TRBJ2-1; 10 bases agree with TRBD1. The V segment lost 8 bases and the J segment 5 bases; nucleotides outside the gene matches: 0. The germline gives CDR1 MNHNY, CDR2 SVGAGI (reference sequence). The CDR3 covers 12 residues. CDR3 sequence (DNA): TGTGCCAGCGGGACAGGGGACAATGAGCAGTTCTTC. Translating it yields CASGTGDNEQFF.

The chain uses TRBV10-3 and TRBJ1-3; D uncertain. Trimming took off 3 bases at V and 2 bases at J, with 11 bases between the two ends. Germline CDR1 reads ENHRY; CDR2 reads SYGVKD. The CDR3 is 15 amino acids. CDR3 loop: CAISDGERAGNTIYF. CDR3 nucleotides: TGTGCCATCAGTGACGGGGAAAGGGCTGGAAACACCATATATTTT.